This T cell receptor beta chain was documented in a study of cytomegalovirus exposure and HLA in healthy donors (dated by TCRdb to about 2017). Concerning the study at large: An earlier analysis of several hundred of the donors reported more than 250 Gb of sequence data and approximately 110 million unique TCR beta sequences from some 180 million T cells. An early release that covered approximately 600 HLA-typed donors contained about 290 gigabases of sequencing data and tens of millions of unique TCR sequences. Of the roughly 430 genotyped donors, 65% to 90% fell in the genetic ancestry cluster associated with self-reported Caucasian donors. The study aimed to test whether signatures of past pathogen exposure could be identified by cataloging public T cell receptors. The study used immunosequencing to profile the T cell repertoires of 600 to 850 subjects and linked those repertoires to cytomegalovirus serostatus. Besides the first cohort of some 670 subjects, a separate validation cohort made up of over 100 different subjects was used. To predict cytomegalovirus infection status, the study brought together high-throughput TCR immunosequencing, statistical association of individual TCRs with disease status, and machine learning. In a later analysis, previously published TCR beta repertoires from more than 500 donors were re-analyzed and high-resolution HLA genotyping was added so that TCR occurrence patterns could be studied. The later analysis used no new phenotypic data to find candidate immune exposures, relying instead on TCR beta sequences and their occurrence across donors. In an earlier analysis of 550 to 700 of the donors, high-throughput TCR beta sequencing was used to judge whether each TCR beta V gene segment behaved as functional or pseudogenic. Donor age, sex, ethnicity and CMV serostatus were collected together with the repertoire data. In a later genetic analysis, genome-wide SNP genotypes for about 65% of the 666 donors were used, and that subset was treated as a discovery cohort. All discovery cohort repertoires had been generated using a single sequencing platform. HLA typing included class I and class II loci at four-digit resolution. The number of donors typed differed by locus, with roughly 629-640 for A, B, C, DRB1 and DQB1, roughly 550 for DQA1, under 610 for DPA1, and some 470 for DPB1. A handful of DR-DQ haplotypes were handled as single units for association and clustering because linkage in the cohort was strong. Among 300 to 450 genotyped donors of the cohort, an average of around 240,000 unique TCR beta nucleotide sequences were sequenced per donor, around 18% of them non-productive. Summary of the overall study and its limitations: In this cohort, only TCR beta chains were sequenced, and detectable features were limited by the absence of alpha or paired-chain data. According to a later analysis, most CMV-associated TCR beta chains appeared to be HLA-restricted, and the HLA associations seemed to be driven largely by CMV exposure. The only immune exposure information available for the cohort was CMV serostatus. In a later genetic analysis, a missense DCLRE1C variant was associated with V-gene and J-gene trimming of TCR beta chains, and the association was replicated in an independent cohort. A few of the identified cytomegalovirus-associated TCR beta chains were confirmed in vitro to be specific for cytomegalovirus antigens. Roughly uniform sequencing depth across donors was assumed in presence/absence analyses, although this assumption may not hold. Across donors, most TCR sequences were observed very rarely, whereas some public TCRs were present in many individuals. According to a later genetic analysis, donors in an Asian-associated ancestry cluster had fewer N-insertions in productive TCRs than the approximately 650-donor mean. According to a later analysis, parvovirus B19, influenza, CMV and Epstein-Barr virus appeared linked to several top co-occurrence clusters. A later analysis found that TCR association rates varied across HLA loci, with DRB1 alleles showing the most associated TCRs and HLA-C alleles the fewest. At a false discovery rate of 0.05, a later analysis linked some 17,000 TCR beta sequences to specific HLA alleles. Because HLA typing was unavailable for some donors at each locus, only the typed subset was used in association tests. Strong co-occurrence of HLA alleles, especially DR and DQ, made assigning TCR associations to individual alleles difficult. In both the original and validation cohorts, the classifier was reported to diagnose cytomegalovirus status with high specificity and sensitivity. An earlier analysis of approximately 540 of the donors showed that most TCR beta V segments appeared in productive rearrangements either about 87% or about 30% of the time, which broadly matched IMGT annotations. Because counts were too low, some 16 rarely observed V segments, including chromosome 9 orphons, were excluded from the earlier analysis of several hundred of the donors. A group of highly shared sequence variants was considered likely to be a technical artifact of the sequencing pipeline. According to the authors, the approach could potentially be generalized to other disease states and immunological phenotypes. A later analysis found that HLA-associated TCR beta chains were more clonally expanded and had lower generation probabilities than equally common non-associated chains. The study gave a list of some 150 TCR beta chains associated with cytomegalovirus. Because the 87-base-pair reads could not distinguish some IMGT-functional V segments, including TRBV6-2 and TRBV6-3, those segments were excluded. Correlated functional status among segregating V segments might reflect linkage disequilibrium, but an unknown experimental factor could not be ruled out. A further reported finding was that TCR beta sequences accurately predicted the HLA-A and HLA-B alleles for most subjects in the first cohort.

V trim: 3 bases; J trim: 4 bases; unmatched bases: 8. The CDR3 runs 17 residues from the cysteine to the phenylalanine. Just the 51-base CDR3 DNA is kept, in frame starting at base 1. CDR1 is given as SGHAT and CDR2 as FQNNGV, both from the germline V gene. As for this clone: Its antigen specificity is not known. No per-base quality is available; no much larger clone lies one base away.

The cohort comprised around 700 healthy bone marrow donors. Cohort members were all nominally healthy when sampled, although unrecorded immune exposures were likely present. The donor tested CMV seronegative and was one of the 352 seronegative cohort members. Each donor provided a peripheral blood sample, and peripheral blood mononuclear cells were used for TCR beta sequencing. Genomic DNA extraction from the blood cell samples was performed with the Qiagen DNeasy Blood Extraction Kit. The method was the immunoSEQ multiplex PCR assay. For the multiplex PCR, a mixture combining 60 forward primers for TCR Vbeta segments and 13 reverse primers for TCR Jbeta segments was used. The CDR3 region of rearranged TCR beta genes was amplified from genomic DNA with a multiplex PCR assay. Amplified TCR beta libraries were sequenced as 87-base-pair reads on the Illumina HiSeq System. Processing in the source paper ran as follows. A later analysis tallied 75 million to 95 million unique TCR beta chains across the 666 repertoires, and some 12 million of those chains were shared by two or more donors. To remove PCR and sequencing errors, raw reads were error-corrected and collapsed into unique sequences using a nearest-neighbor algorithm that merged closely related sequences. To assign V, D and J gene segments, CDR3 sequences were aligned to IMGT reference sequences. Each retained sequence needed at least a six-nucleotide match to both a V gene segment and a J gene segment. A rearrangement was called productive if the CDR3 had no stop codons and remained in frame with V and J, and every other rearrangement was called non-productive. Following IMGT convention, CDR3 was defined as the stretch from the second conserved V-encoded cysteine up to the conserved J-encoded phenylalanine. In an earlier analysis of around 600 of the donors, sequences lacking an unambiguous match to a single V gene segment were excluded. An earlier analysis of a few hundred of the donors classified V segments as functional when productive rearrangements were above 56.7% and as segregating when the standard deviation between donors was above 5%. A statistical classification framework was built for diagnosing cytomegalovirus status from the catalog of TCR beta chain sequences. A later analysis assigned V and J genes by comparing TCR nucleotide sequences with IMGT/GENE-DB human TR gene sequences. A later analysis assigned CDR3 sequences and most-parsimonious VDJ recombination scenarios with the TCRdist pipeline. A later analysis defined each TCR beta chain by its CDR3 amino acid sequence plus V-gene family, and excluded reads lacking a unique V-gene family. As a way to deal with suspected cross-contamination and a sequencing artifact, a later analysis dropped more than 500 nucleotide sequences that were highly shared and had low generation probability. For each public chain, a later analysis derived a clonal expansion index from normalized ranks of inferred template counts within each repertoire. A later analysis computed generation probabilities with a VDJ recombination model fitted to out-of-frame rearrangements, and checked the results against IGoR. A later analysis scored TCR-TCR, TCR-HLA and TCR-CMV co-occurrence with hypergeometric tests, applying a repertoire-size bias correction to TCR pairs. A later analysis estimated false discovery rates by permuting HLA or CMV assignments 20 times. In a later analysis, co-occurring TCRs were grouped with DBSCAN, and TCRdist sequence similarity was added when clustering was performed within HLA-allele-positive subsets. Co-occurrence clustering excluded repertoires with fewer than 30,000 or more than 120,000 public chains, plus five with anomalous nucleotide sharing. TCRdb took this table from immuneACCESS and kept in-frame rearrangements with V and J called. Such tables lack part of the clones; where checked against another copy, unresolved V genes explain under half of the gap, and the rest is unexplained. Clonal size and the V and J genes are those of that table, whereas D and trimming came from the DNA. This sample comprises about 72,000 clones, 82% of them detected only once. Roughly 2% of the sample is taken by the ten largest.

Recombination joined TRBV11-2 with TRBJ2-5; the central 13 bases match TRBD2. The origin of this receptor is a man younger than 35 in good health and CMV-seronegative. Material for sequencing was PBMCs. The CDR3 protein is CASSFRLAGGSVETQYF. DNA sequence: TGTGCCAGCAGCTTTAGACTAGCGGGAGGAAGTGTAGAGACCCAGTACTTC.